This T cell receptor beta chain was captured in a study of cytotoxic CD8 clonotypes in ibrutinib-treated CLL. From cryopreserved PBMCs came about 2 micrograms of genomic DNA used for TCR beta libraries. V was pared by 3 bases and J by 5 bases, with 11 bases between. Looked up from germline, CDR1 is SGDLS and CDR2 is YYNGEE. The CDR3 loop spans 13 amino acids. The targeted sequencing depth was 1 in 200,000 to 1 in 1 million T cells. Profiled with immunoSEQ multiplex PCR; TCRdb holds only in-frame clones, not every one. Of about 310,000 clones in the sample, just under 80% were seen once. The rearrangement links TRBV9 to TRBJ1-2, with unresolved D. The input for sequencing was PBMCs, taken before ibrutinib treatment. This receptor was taken from a human donor with chronic lymphocytic leukemia. CDR3 coding DNA: TGTGCCAGCAGCGCTAGACTAGGGTATGGCTACACCTTC. It encodes CASSARLGYGYTF.